This TCR beta chain was identified in a study of OX40 agonist ivuxolimab in advanced cancers. About the study: Those enrolled were 82.7% male, with a mean age of roughly 62 years and ages from roughly 20 to 85.

This table comes from immunoSEQ multiplex PCR, and its TCRdb copy is limited to in-frame clones, with some not included. The sample shows 80,000 or so clones, around four fifths of them seen only once. As regards this clone: What it recognizes is unknown.

Study-level results: The investigators did not determine what antigen specificity the expanded peripheral T cells had. Some patients without response likewise showed low normalized clonal expansion.

Germline CDR1 reads SEHNR; CDR2 reads FQNEAQ (reference sequence). Germline trimming cut 11 bases from V and 6 bases from J; bases unmatched to any gene: 7. The CDR3 spans 13 residues. The input for sequencing was CD4+ or CD8+ T cells sorted from blood, taken in a trial of the OX40 agonist ivuxolimab. This TCR came from an adult with an advanced solid tumor such as melanoma, head and neck, liver or kidney cancer. The chain is built from TRBV7-9 and TRBJ2-1; 10 bases are shared with TRBD2. CDR3 nucleotides: TGTGCCTCAACTAGCGGGGCGGGCAATGAGCAGTTCTTC. Protein: CASTSGAGNEQFF.